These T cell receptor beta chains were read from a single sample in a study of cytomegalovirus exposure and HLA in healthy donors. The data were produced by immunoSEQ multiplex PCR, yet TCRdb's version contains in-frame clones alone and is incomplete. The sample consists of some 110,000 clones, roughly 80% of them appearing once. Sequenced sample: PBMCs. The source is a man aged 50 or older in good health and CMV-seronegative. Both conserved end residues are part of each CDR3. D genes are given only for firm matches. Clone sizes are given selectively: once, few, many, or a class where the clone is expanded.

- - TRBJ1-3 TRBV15 CATSRDTDRVHF TGTGCCACCAGCAGAGATACGGACAGAGTGCATTTT
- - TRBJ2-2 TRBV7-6 CASSFAPDTGELFF TGTGCCAGCAGCTTTGCACCGGACACCGGGGAGCTGTTTTTT
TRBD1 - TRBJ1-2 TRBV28 CASSLSGTDYGYTF TGTGCCAGCAGTTTATCCGGGACAGACTATGGCTACACCTTC
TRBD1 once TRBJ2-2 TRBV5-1 CASSFGQGGTGELFF TGCGCCAGCAGCTTTGGACAGGGTGGTACCGGGGAGCTGTTTTTT
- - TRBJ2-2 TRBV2 CASTRGQNTGELFF TGTGCCAGCACCCGTGGGCAGAACACCGGGGAGCTGTTTTTT
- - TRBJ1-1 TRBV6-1 CASSGRGTAFF TGTGCCAGCAGTGGCAGGGGCACGGCTTTCTTT
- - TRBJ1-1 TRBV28 CASSTPADFNTEAFF TGTGCCAGCAGTACCCCGGCCGACTTTAACACTGAAGCTTTCTTT
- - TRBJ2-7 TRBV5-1 CASSLAVRVYEQYF TGCGCCAGCAGCTTGGCAGTCAGGGTGTACGAGCAGTACTTC
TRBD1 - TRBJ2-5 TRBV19 CASSTGGTETQYF TGTGCCAGTAGCACAGGGGGAACAGAGACCCAGTACTTC
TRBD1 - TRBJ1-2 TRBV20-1 CSVQGDYGYTF TGCAGTGTACAGGGGGACTATGGCTACACCTTC
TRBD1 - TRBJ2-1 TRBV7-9 CIGGQLYNEQFF TGCATAGGGGGACAGCTTTACAATGAGCAGTTCTTC
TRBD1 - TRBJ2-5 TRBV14 CASSQGDRDPETQYF TGTGCCAGCAGCCAAGGGGACAGGGATCCAGAGACCCAGTACTTC
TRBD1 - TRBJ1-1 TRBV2 CASMRTGRNTEAFF TGTGCCAGCATGAGGACAGGGCGGAACACTGAAGCTTTCTTT
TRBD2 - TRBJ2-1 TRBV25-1 CASRLAAYNEQFF TGTGCCAGTAGACTAGCGGCATACAATGAGCAGTTCTTC
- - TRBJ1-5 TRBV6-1 CASSFGGASNQPQHF TGTGCCAGCAGTTTTGGTGGGGCTAGCAATCAGCCCCAGCATTTT
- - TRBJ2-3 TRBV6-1 CASSEGVGGAGYHDTQYF TGTGCCAGCAGTGAAGGGGTTGGGGGCGCCGGGTACCACGATACGCAGTATTTT
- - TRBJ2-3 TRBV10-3 CAISGGLLTDTQYF TGTGCCATCAGTGGCGGACTACTCACAGATACGCAGTATTTT
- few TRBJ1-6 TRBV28 CASSIGPGNSPLHF TGTGCCAGCAGTATCGGACCGGGAAATTCACCCCTCCACTTT
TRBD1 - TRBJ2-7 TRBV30 CAWSATGQGEQYF TGTGCCTGGAGTGCGACAGGGCAAGGCGAGCAGTACTTC
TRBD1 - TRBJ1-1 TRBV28 CASRQTGMNTEAFF TGTGCCAGCAGACAGACAGGGATGAACACTGAAGCTTTCTTT
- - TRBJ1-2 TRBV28 CASITLGADNYGYTF TGTGCCAGCATCACCCTAGGGGCAGACAACTATGGCTACACCTTC
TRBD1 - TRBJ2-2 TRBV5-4 CASSPGQGAPLSGELFF TGTGCCAGCAGCCCGGGACAGGGGGCGCCGTTATCCGGGGAGCTGTTTTTT
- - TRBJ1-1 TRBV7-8 CASSLQATNTEAFF TGTGCCAGCAGCTTACAGGCGACGAACACTGAAGCTTTCTTT
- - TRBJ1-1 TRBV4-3 CASTPRGNTEAFF TGCGCCAGCACCCCAAGGGGGAACACTGAAGCTTTCTTT
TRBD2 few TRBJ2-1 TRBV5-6 CASSPGLASNEQFF TGTGCCAGCAGCCCAGGACTAGCAAGCAATGAGCAGTTCTTC
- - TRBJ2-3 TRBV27 CASSLRQMGDTQYF TGTGCCAGCAGCTTGCGACAGATGGGAGATACGCAGTATTTT
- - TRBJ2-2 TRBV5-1 CASSLVGATGTGELFF TGCGCCAGCAGCTTGGTAGGGGCAACGGGTACCGGGGAGCTGTTTTTT
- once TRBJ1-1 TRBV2 CASSEDGDTEAFF TGTGCCAGCAGTGAAGACGGTGACACTGAAGCTTTCTTT
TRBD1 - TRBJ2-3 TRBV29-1 CSVQQGGTDTQYF TGCAGCGTTCAGCAGGGGGGCACAGATACGCAGTATTTT
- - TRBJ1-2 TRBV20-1 CSGGGGGIGAF TGCAGTGGGGGAGGGGGGGGGATCGGCGCCTTC
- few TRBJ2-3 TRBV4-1 CASSQDRLGGTDTQYF TGCGCCAGCAGCCAAGATCGGCTAGGGGGCACAGATACGCAGTATTTT
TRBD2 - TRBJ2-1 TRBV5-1 CASSFTSGRYNEQFF TGCGCCAGCAGCTTCACTAGCGGGAGATACAATGAGCAGTTCTTC
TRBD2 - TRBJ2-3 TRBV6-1 CASSPYGTSGEGQYF TGTGCCAGCAGTCCGTACGGGACTAGCGGGGAGGGGCAGTATTTT
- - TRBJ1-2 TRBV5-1 CASSLTVDSFNYGYTF TGCGCCAGCAGCTTGACTGTAGACAGTTTTAACTATGGCTACACCTTC
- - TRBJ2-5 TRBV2 CASSEITGWETQYF TGTGCCAGCAGTGAGATAACAGGGTGGGAGACCCAGTACTTC
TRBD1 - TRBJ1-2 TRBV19 CASSMGEDRDGTF TGTGCCAGTAGTATGGGGGAGGACAGGGATGGCACCTTC
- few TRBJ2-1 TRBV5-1 CASSLDSYNEQFF TGCGCCAGCAGCTTGGACAGTTACAATGAGCAGTTCTTC
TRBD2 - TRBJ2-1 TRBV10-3 CAISESIGLAGLARQFF TGTGCCATCAGTGAGTCGATTGGACTAGCGGGGTTGGCACGGCAGTTCTTC
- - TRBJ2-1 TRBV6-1 CASSEGPGPYNEQFF TGTGCCAGCAGTGAAGGGCCAGGGCCCTACAATGAGCAGTTCTTC
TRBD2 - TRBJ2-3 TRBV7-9 CASSLGGNTDTQYF TGTGCCAGCAGCCTCGGGGGGAACACAGATACGCAGTATTTT
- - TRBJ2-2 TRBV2 CASSEVRGNTGELFF TGTGCCAGCAGTGAAGTGCGGGGGAACACCGGGGAGCTGTTTTTT
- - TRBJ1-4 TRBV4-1 CASSQPQLARVNEKLFF TGCGCCAGCAGCCAACCCCAATTGGCCAGGGTTAATGAAAAACTGTTTTTT